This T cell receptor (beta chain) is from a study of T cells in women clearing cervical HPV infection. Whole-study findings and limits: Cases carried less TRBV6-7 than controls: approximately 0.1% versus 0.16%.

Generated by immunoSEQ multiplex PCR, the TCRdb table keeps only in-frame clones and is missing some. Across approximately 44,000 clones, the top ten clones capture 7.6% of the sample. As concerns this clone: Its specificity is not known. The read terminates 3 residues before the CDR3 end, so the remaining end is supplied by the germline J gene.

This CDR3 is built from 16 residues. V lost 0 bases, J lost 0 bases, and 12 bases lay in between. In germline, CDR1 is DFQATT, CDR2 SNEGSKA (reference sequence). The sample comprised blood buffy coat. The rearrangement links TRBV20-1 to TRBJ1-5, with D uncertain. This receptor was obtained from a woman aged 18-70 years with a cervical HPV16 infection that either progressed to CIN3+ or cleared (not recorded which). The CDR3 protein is CSARERDFDSNQPQHF. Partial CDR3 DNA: TGCAGTGCTAGAGAGCGGGATTTCGATAGCAATCAGCCC.